This T cell receptor (beta chain) was documented in a study of regulatory T cells in long-lasting Graves disease. Findings of the study overall: The work looked only at peripheral blood and did not look at thyroid tissue. The study found TRBV28, TRBJ1-2 and TRBJ2-5 favored in persistent disease. Persistent patients had more shared public clonotypes (under 3,000) than new patients (about 970).

Library construction for TCR beta used iRepertoire HTBI primers and Arm-PCR of CDR3 regions. One entry per CDR3 protein results from TCRdb running MiXCR on the multiplex PCR reads. The data show some 420,000 distinct CDR3 sequences, with about 22% seen just once and about an eighth held by the top ten. This clonotype was counted ten times or more. What it binds is unknown. The length of the CDR3 is 10 residues. Between the trimmed V and J ends, which lost 2 bases and 8 bases, there was a span of 3 bases. Germline loops: CDR1 GTSNPN, CDR2 SVGIG (reference sequence). Time point here: persistent/refractory GD, antithyroid drugs over 5 years with positive TRAb. RNA extracted from PBMCs served as the sequencing template.

This rearrangement joins TRBV30 to TRBJ1-4; D gene ambiguous. This receptor was obtained from a female donor with Graves disease. This material consisted of peripheral blood mononuclear cells (PBMCs), taken when the disease was refractory, from a patient treated with antithyroid drugs. The CDR3 is CAWSREKLFF. CDR3 coding DNA: TGTGCCTGGAGTAGGGAAAAACTGTTTTTT.